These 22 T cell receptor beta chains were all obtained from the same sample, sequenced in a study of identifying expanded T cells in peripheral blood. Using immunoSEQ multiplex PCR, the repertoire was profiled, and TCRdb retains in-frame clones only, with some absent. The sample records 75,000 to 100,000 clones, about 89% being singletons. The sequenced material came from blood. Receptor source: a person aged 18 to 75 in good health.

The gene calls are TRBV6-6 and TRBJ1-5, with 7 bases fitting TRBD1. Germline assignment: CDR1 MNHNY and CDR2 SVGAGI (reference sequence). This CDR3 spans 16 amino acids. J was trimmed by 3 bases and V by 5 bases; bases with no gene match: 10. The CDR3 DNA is TGTGCCAGCAGTCACGGAACAGGGGATGCCAATCAGCCCCAGCATTTT. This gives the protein CASSHGTGDANQPQHF.

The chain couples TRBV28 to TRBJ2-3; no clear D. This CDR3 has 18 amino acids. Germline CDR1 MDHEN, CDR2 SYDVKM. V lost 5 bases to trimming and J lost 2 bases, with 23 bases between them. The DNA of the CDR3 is TGTGCCAGCAGTCTACACCACGGACCGTACGGAGCCACAGATACGCAGTATTTT. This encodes CASSLHHGPYGATDTQYF.

The CDR3 spells CASSFKGQIPNYGYTF. The CDR3 nucleotides are TGTGCCAGCAGCTTTAAGGGACAGATTCCTAACTATGGCTACACCTTC. The genes are TRBV7-2 and TRBJ1-2; 7 nucleotides agree with TRBD1. The V segment lost 3 bases and the J segment 0 bases; nucleotides outside the gene matches: 7. Germline-derived CDR1 and CDR2 are SGHTA and FQGNSA. This CDR3 has 16 amino acids.

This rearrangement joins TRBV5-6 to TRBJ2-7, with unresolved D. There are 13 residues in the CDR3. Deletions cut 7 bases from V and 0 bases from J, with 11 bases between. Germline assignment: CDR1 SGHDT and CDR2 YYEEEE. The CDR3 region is CASEERVSYEQYF. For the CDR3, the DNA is TGTGCCAGCGAAGAACGGGTCTCCTACGAGCAGTACTTC.

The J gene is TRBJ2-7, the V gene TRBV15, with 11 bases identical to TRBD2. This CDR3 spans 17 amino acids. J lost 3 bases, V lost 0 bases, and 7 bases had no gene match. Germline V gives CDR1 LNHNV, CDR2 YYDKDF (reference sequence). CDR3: CATSRDETGTSGYEQYF. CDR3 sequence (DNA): TGTGCCACCAGCAGAGATGAGACCGGGACTAGCGGCTACGAGCAGTACTTC.

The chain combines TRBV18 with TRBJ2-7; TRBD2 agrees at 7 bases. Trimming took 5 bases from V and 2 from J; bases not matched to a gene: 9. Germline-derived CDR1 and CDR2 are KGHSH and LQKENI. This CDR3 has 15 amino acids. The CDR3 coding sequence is TGTGCCAGCTCAAGCACCGGGACTAACACCTACGAGCAGTACTTC. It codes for CASSSTGTNTYEQYF.

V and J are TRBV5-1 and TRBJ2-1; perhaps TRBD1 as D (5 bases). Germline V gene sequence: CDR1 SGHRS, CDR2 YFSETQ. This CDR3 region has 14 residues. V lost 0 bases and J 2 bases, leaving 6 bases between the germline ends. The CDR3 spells CASSLGQTYNEQFF. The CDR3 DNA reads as TGCGCCAGCAGCTTGGGACAGACCTACAATGAGCAGTTCTTC.

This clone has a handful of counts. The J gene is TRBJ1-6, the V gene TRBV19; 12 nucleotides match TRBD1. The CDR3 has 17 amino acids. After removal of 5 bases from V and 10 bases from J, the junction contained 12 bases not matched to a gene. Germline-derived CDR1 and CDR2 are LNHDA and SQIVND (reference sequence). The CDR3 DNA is TGTGCCAGTAGTTTGGGACAGGGGGCGCGGATTCTGTCACCCCTCCACTTT. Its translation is CASSLGQGARILSPLHF.

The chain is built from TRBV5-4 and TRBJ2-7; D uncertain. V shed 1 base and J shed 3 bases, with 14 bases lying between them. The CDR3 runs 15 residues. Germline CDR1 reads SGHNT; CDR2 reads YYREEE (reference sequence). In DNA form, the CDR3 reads TGTGCCAGCAGCTTGCAAGGGCGGAATCTCTACGAGCAGTACTTC. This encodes CASSLQGRNLYEQYF.

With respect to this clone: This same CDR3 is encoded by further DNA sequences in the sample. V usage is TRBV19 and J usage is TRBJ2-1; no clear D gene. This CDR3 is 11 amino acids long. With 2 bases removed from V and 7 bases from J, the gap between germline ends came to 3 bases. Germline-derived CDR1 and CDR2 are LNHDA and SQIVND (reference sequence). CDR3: CASSIWNEQFF. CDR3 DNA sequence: TGTGCCAGTAGTATATGGAATGAGCAGTTCTTC.

The CDR3 loop is CASSRKGGWGETQYF. For the CDR3, the DNA is TGTGCCAGCAGCCGTAAGGGGGGTTGGGGAGAGACCCAGTACTTC. The chain employs TRBV7-2 and TRBJ2-5; D might be TRBD1 or TRBD2, each matching 6 bases. This CDR3 has 15 amino acids. V was pared by 5 bases and J by 4 bases, with 17 bases between. Germline assignment: CDR1 SGHTA and CDR2 FQGNSA.

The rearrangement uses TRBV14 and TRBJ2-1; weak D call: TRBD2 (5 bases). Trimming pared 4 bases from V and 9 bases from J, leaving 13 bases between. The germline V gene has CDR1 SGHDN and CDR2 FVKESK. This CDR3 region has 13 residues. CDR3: CASSPWTAIEQFF. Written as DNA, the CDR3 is TGTGCCAGCAGCCCGTGGACTGCGATTGAGCAGTTCTTC. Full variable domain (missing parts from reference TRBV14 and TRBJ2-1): EAGVTQFPSHSVIEKGQTVTLRCDPISGHDNLYWYRRVMGKEIKFLLHFVKESKQDESGMPNNRFLAERTGGTYSTLKVQPAELEDSGVYFCASSPWTAIEQFFGPGTRLTVL.

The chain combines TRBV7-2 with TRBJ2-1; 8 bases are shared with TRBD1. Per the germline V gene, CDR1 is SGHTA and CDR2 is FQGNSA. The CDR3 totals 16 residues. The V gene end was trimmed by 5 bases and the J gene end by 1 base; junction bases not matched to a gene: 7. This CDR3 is CASSSRWTGSYNEQFF. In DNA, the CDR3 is TGTGCCAGCAGCAGCCGTTGGACAGGGTCCTACAATGAGCAGTTCTTC.

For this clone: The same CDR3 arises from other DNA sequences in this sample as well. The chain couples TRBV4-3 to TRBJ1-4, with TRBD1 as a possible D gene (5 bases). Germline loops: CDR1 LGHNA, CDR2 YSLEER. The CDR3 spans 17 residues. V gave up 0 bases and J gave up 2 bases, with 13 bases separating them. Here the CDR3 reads CASSQDRGDGTNEKLFF. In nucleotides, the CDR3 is TGCGCCAGCAGCCAAGATCGGGGGGACGGCACTAATGAAAAACTGTTTTTT.

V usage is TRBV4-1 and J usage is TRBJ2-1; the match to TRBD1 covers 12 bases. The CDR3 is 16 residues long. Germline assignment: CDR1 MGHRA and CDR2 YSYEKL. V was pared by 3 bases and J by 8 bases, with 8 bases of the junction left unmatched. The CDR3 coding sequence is TGCGCCAGCAGCCACCCCGGGACAGGGGGCGGGGATGAGCAGTTCTTC. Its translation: CASSHPGTGGGDEQFF.

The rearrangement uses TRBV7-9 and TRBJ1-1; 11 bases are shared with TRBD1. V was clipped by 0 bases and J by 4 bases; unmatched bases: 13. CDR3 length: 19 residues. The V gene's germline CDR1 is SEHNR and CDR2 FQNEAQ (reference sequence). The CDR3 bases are TGTGCCAGCAGCTTAGCTCCAAATTGGGGACAGGGGGTTGGCACTGAAGCTTTCTTT. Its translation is CASSLAPNWGQGVGTEAFF.

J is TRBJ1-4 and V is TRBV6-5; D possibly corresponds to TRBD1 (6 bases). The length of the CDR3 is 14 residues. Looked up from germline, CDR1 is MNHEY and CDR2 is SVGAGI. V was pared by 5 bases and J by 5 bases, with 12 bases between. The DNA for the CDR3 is TGTGCCAGCAGTCTGGCAGGGGTAAATGAAAAACTGTTTTTT. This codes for CASSLAGVNEKLFF.

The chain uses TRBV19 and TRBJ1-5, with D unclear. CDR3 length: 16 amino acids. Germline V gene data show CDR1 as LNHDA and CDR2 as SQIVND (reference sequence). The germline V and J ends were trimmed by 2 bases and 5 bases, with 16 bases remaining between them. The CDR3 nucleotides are TGTGCCAGTAGTATAAATGGACGGGAAGCCGATCAGCCCCAGCATTTT. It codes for CASSINGREADQPQHF.

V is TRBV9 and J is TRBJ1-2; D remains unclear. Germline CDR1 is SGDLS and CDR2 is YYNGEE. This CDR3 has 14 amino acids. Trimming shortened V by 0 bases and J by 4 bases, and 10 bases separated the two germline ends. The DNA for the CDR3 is TGTGCCAGCAGCGTAGGGGCAGGACCCTATGGCTACACCTTC. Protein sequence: CASSVGAGPYGYTF.

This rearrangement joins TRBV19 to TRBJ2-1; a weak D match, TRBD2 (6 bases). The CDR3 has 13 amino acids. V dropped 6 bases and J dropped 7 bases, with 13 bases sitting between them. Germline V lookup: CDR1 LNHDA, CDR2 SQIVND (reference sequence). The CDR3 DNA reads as TGTGCCAGTAGGCTTGGTGGGAGGAATGAGCAGTTCTTC. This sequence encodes CASRLGGRNEQFF.

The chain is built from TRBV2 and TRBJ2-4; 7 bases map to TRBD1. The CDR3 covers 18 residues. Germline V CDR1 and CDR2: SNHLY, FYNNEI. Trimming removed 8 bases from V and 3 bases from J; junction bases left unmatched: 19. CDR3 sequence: CASEGKGYTGVFKNIQYF. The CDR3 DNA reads TGTGCCAGCGAAGGGAAGGGCTATACAGGGGTTTTCAAAAACATTCAGTACTTC.

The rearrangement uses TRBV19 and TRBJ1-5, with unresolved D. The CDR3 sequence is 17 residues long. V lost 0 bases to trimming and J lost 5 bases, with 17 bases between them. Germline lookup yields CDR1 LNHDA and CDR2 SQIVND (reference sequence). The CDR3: CASSIDPRRGYYQPQHF. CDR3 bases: TGTGCCAGTAGTATAGATCCGCGGCGAGGGTATTATCAGCCCCAGCATTTT.